These 29 T cell receptor beta chains came from one sample sequenced in a study of T cell responses to AZD1222 COVID-19 vaccine (dated by TCRdb to the early 2020s). Library method: the immunoSEQ multiplex PCR assay. This is the immuneACCESS table as TCRdb keeps it, with only in-frame sequences that have V and J called. A part of the clones is gone; compared with another copy, unresolved V genes explain less than half, and the rest is unexplained. This sample lists some 120,000 clones; 88% were detected once. Together, the top ten hold 15% to 20% of the sample. The time point label corresponds to: baseline before first vaccination. The treatment or condition label corresponds to: meningococcal conjugate vaccine given as trial control. Sequenced material: peripheral blood, taken on day 0 of MenACWY control vaccination. The receptors derive from an adult in good health.

This clone was observed a single time. The chain carries TRBV5-1 and TRBJ2-3; D is uncertain. Trimming removed 1 base at V and 6 bases at J, with 9 bases between. Germline assignment: CDR1 SGHRS and CDR2 YFSETQ. The CDR3 runs 13 residues. CDR3 nucleotide sequence: TGCGCCAGCAGCTTGAGTAGTATCGATACGCAGTATTTT. Protein product: CASSLSSIDTQYF.

This chain uses TRBV24-1 with TRBJ2-7; no definite D call. Germline-derived CDR1 and CDR2 are KGHDR and SFDVKD. Trimming pared 4 bases from V and 5 bases from J, leaving 5 bases between. The CDR3 contains 11 residues. CDR3 sequence reads: CATSDWDEQYF. DNA of the CDR3: TGTGCCACCAGTGACTGGGACGAGCAGTACTTC.

The rearrangement uses TRBV4-1 and TRBJ2-3; D is undetermined. The CDR3 runs to 13 residues. Germline lookup yields CDR1 MGHRA and CDR2 YSYEKL. Trimming left V 2 bases short and J 2 bases short, with 5 bases between. CDR3 coding DNA: TGCGCCAGCAGCCAACACTACACAGATACGCAGTATTTT. This codes for CASSQHYTDTQYF.

J is TRBJ1-5 and V is TRBV7-2, with D possibly being TRBD1 (5 bases). V was pared by 5 bases and J by 7 bases, with 12 bases between. CDR1 and CDR2 from the germline V gene are SGHTA and FQGNSA. This CDR3 is built from 13 residues. In DNA form, the CDR3 reads TGTGCCAGCAGCCTACAGGTTCCCCAGCCCCAGCATTTT. It is translated as CASSLQVPQPQHF.

This clone has just one count. The chain couples TRBV7-2 to TRBJ2-5; TRBD2 matches at 10 bases. The germline CDR1 and CDR2 sequences are SGHTA and FQGNSA. The CDR3 runs to 18 residues. Trimming removed 2 bases from V and 4 bases from J; junction bases left unmatched: 13. DNA for the CDR3: TGTGCCAGCAGCTTAAGTCTAGCGGGAGTAGCTCAACGAGAGACCCAGTACTTC. It codes for CASSLSLAGVAQRETQYF.

The chain employs TRBV2 and TRBJ2-2; D is undetermined. The CDR3 is made up of 15 amino acids. In germline, CDR1 is SNHLY, CDR2 FYNNEI. V lost 8 bases and J lost 0, with 13 bases in between. The CDR3, as DNA: TGTGCCAGCCCTGGATTGGAAACGAACACCGGGGAGCTGTTTTTT. Translation: CASPGLETNTGELFF.

V usage is TRBV28 and J usage is TRBJ2-7; D not certain. Germline V gene sequence: CDR1 MDHEN, CDR2 SYDVKM. The CDR3 has 13 amino acids. V was shortened by 1 base and J by 3 bases, with 7 bases between the two germline ends. CDR3 DNA sequence: TGTGCCAGCAGTTTATTACAGTACTACGAGCAGTACTTC. Its protein product is CASSLLQYYEQYF.

The genes are TRBV19 and TRBJ1-5; possibly TRBD1 for D (5 bases). Germline V gene sequence: CDR1 LNHDA, CDR2 SQIVND (reference sequence). CDR3 length: 15 residues. Trimming took off 10 bases at V and 1 base at J, with 17 bases between the two ends. The CDR3 protein is CATRAGPLSNQPQHF. The CDR3 bases are TGTGCCACCAGGGCAGGGCCCTTGAGCAATCAGCCCCAGCATTTT.

The chain couples TRBV7-9 to TRBJ2-1; 8 nucleotides match TRBD2. Germline V gene lookup returns CDR1 SEHNR and CDR2 FQNEAQ (reference sequence). After removal of 7 bases from V and 3 bases from J, the junction contained 5 bases not matched to a gene. The CDR3 is made up of 14 amino acids. CDR3 nucleotides: TGTGCCAGCACTACTAGCGGTGACTACAATGAGCAGTTCTTC. Protein: CASTTSGDYNEQFF.

V is TRBV27 and J is TRBJ2-2; D gene unclear. Trimming shortened V by 5 bases and J by 2 bases, and 12 bases separated the two germline ends. CDR3 length: 15 amino acids. CDR1 and CDR2 (germline): MNHEY, SMNVEV (reference sequence). This CDR3 reads CASSPQPLNTGELFF. CDR3 DNA sequence: TGTGCCAGCAGTCCGCAGCCCCTTAACACCGGGGAGCTGTTTTTT.

The chain has TRBV18 and TRBJ2-3; 8 bases map to TRBD1. CDR3 length: 17 residues. Losses at the gene ends were 3 bases for V and 4 bases for J; bases not matched to a gene: 12. CDR1 and CDR2 (germline): KGHSH, LQKENI. The CDR3 spells CASSPRRGQGAADTQYF. The CDR3, as DNA: TGTGCCAGCTCACCGCGTAGGGGGCAGGGGGCCGCAGATACGCAGTATTTT.

The rearrangement links TRBV7-6 to TRBJ2-5; D not resolved. Trimming stripped 0 bases from V and 5 bases from J, with 10 bases between. Germline values: CDR1 SGHVS, CDR2 FNYEAQ. The CDR3 consists of 14 residues. The CDR3 protein is CASSLAAASETQYF. The CDR3 coding sequence is TGTGCCAGCAGCTTAGCGGCAGCCAGCGAGACCCAGTACTTC.

This clone was seen only a few times. The chain links TRBV5-5 to TRBJ1-4; 9 bases agree with TRBD1. Trimming at V came to 3 bases and at J to 8 bases, leaving 5 bases not matched to a gene. The V gene's germline CDR1 is SGHKS and CDR2 YYEKEE (reference sequence). The CDR3 totals 14 residues. The CDR3 nucleotides read TGTGCCAGCAGCTCACAGGGGGCGCGAGAAAAACTGTTTTTT. This encodes CASSSQGAREKLFF.

The chain couples TRBV6-2 or TRBV6-3 to TRBJ2-7, with 10 positions matching TRBD1. The CDR3 has 16 residues. The germline CDR1 and CDR2 sequences are MNHEY and SVGEGT. V dropped 6 bases and J dropped 4; count of bases not matched to a gene: 12. CDR3 in amino acids: CASSPPGQGLNYEQYF. The CDR3 DNA reads TGTGCCAGCAGCCCGCCGGGACAGGGGCTGAATTACGAGCAGTACTTC.

The chain uses TRBV28 and TRBJ2-1, with D maybe TRBD1 (5 bases). Trimming stripped 9 bases from V and 2 bases from J, with 26 bases between. This CDR3 region has 18 residues. Germline V gives CDR1 MDHEN, CDR2 SYDVKM. CDR3: CASNLLGFGALPYNEQFF. In DNA form, the CDR3 reads TGTGCCAGTAACCTGTTGGGGTTTGGGGCCCTGCCCTACAATGAGCAGTTCTTC.

This chain uses TRBV12-3 or TRBV12-4 with TRBJ2-7; possible D gene TRBD1, 6 bases. This CDR3 comprises 11 residues. Deletions cut 7 bases from V and 4 bases from J, with 8 bases between. CDR3 nucleotide sequence: TGTGCCAGCACCCAGGGGTACGAGCAGTACTTC. The encoded protein is CASTQGYEQYF.

Comment on this clone: The junction departs from the called germline gene at one end, perhaps through a read error. The chain couples TRBV20-1 to TRBJ2-7; D may correspond to TRBD1 or TRBD2 (5 bases each). Per the germline V gene, CDR1 is DFQATT and CDR2 is SNEGSKA (reference sequence). This CDR3 comprises 11 residues. The CDR3 loop reads CSAKHGAGLNF. The CDR3 DNA sequence: TGCAGTGCTAAACACGGGGCGGGTCTTAACTTC.

CDR3 amino acids: CASRRDRDNSPLHF. The CDR3 DNA reads as TGTGCCAGCAGGCGCGACAGGGATAATTCACCCCTCCACTTT. This chain joins TRBV7-8 and TRBJ1-6; 7 nucleotides line up with TRBD1. V was clipped by 6 bases and J by 5 bases; unmatched bases: 4. This CDR3 comprises 14 residues. The germline V gene has CDR1 SGHVS and CDR2 FQNEAQ. Full variable domain (outside the CDR3, taken from reference TRBV7-8 and TRBJ1-6): GAGVSQSPRYKVAKRGQDVALRCDPISGHVSLFWYQQALGQGPEFLTYFQNEAQLDKSGLPSDRFFAERPEGSVSTLKIQRTQQEDSAVYLCASRRDRDNSPLHFGNGTRLTVT.

A few counts support this clone. The V and J genes are TRBV14 and TRBJ1-1, with TRBD1 as a possible D gene (6 bases). This CDR3 is built from 14 residues. From germline, CDR1 is SGHDN and CDR2 FVKESK. The germline V and J ends were trimmed by 1 base and 4 bases, with 10 bases remaining between them. The CDR3 is CASSQVGGPTEAFF. The CDR3 coding sequence is TGTGCCAGCAGCCAAGTCGGGGGGCCCACTGAAGCTTTCTTT.

This chain connects TRBV7-8 to TRBJ2-5; D uncertain. The ends were cut back, 2 bases at V and 1 base at J, with 8 bases in the middle. The CDR3 has 14 residues. Germline CDR1 reads SGHVS; CDR2 reads FQNEAQ. CDR3 amino acids: CASSLYAVQETQYF. In DNA form, the CDR3 reads TGTGCCAGCAGCTTATACGCGGTCCAAGAGACCCAGTACTTC.

The chain carries TRBV11-2 and TRBJ2-3, with 7 bases fitting TRBD1. The CDR3 covers 12 residues. The ends lost 8 bases at V and 7 bases at J; junction bases unmatched: 6. Germline V CDR1 and CDR2: SGHAT, FQNNGV. CDR3 in DNA: TGTGCCAGCCGAGGGGGCGCCTATACGCAGTATTTT. This codes for CASRGGAYTQYF.

The chain uses TRBV12-3 or TRBV12-4 and TRBJ1-1; a weak D match, TRBD1 (5 bases). V was cut by 1 base and J by 8 bases, with 8 bases left in between. The CDR3 spans 12 residues. This CDR3 reads CASSLVRQEAFF. CDR3 sequence (DNA): TGTGCCAGCAGTTTAGTCCGACAGGAAGCTTTCTTT.

The rearrangement uses TRBV18 and TRBJ1-1; D remains ambiguous. V was cut by 2 bases and J by 1 base, with 5 bases left in between. The V gene's germline CDR1 is KGHSH and CDR2 LQKENI. CDR3 size: 13 residues. CDR3 region: CASSPSKNTEAFF. CDR3 bases: TGTGCCAGCTCACCAAGCAAGAACACTGAAGCTTTCTTT.

The chain couples TRBV7-2 to TRBJ2-1, with 12 bases that match TRBD2. The CDR3 consists of 14 residues. Germline CDR1 reads SGHTA; CDR2 reads FQGNSA. V shed 1 base and J 12 bases; nucleotides not matched to a gene: 4. The CDR3 spells CASSLGLAGVSQFF. The CDR3 nucleotides read TGTGCCAGCAGCTTAGGACTAGCGGGAGTTTCGCAGTTCTTC.

The chain joins TRBV29-1 to TRBJ2-4, with no clear D. The CDR3 length is 11 residues. Looked up from germline, CDR1 is SQVTM and CDR2 is ANQGSEA. Trimming left V 6 bases short and J 3 bases short, with 6 bases between. The CDR3 sequence: CSVSVKNIQYF. The CDR3, as DNA: TGCAGCGTCTCGGTCAAAAACATTCAGTACTTC.

The chain is built from TRBV4-1 and TRBJ2-5, with 7 bases that match TRBD2. The CDR3 extends over 15 amino acids. The trim removed 3 bases at V and 0 bases at J, leaving 4 bases unmatched. From germline, CDR1 is MGHRA and CDR2 YSYEKL. CDR3 DNA: TGCGCCAGCAGCCAGGGGCGGGGGTACCAAGAGACCCAGTACTTC. It encodes CASSQGRGYQETQYF.

The J gene is TRBJ1-1, the V gene TRBV6-5; D possibly corresponds to TRBD1 (5 bases). Per germline, CDR1 MNHEY and CDR2 SVGAGI. CDR3 length: 13 residues. V lost 2 bases, J lost 6 bases, and 10 bases lay in between. CDR3: CASSYQGRPEAFF. The CDR3 DNA reads as TGTGCCAGCAGTTACCAGGGTAGGCCTGAAGCTTTCTTT.

The chain combines TRBV6-5 with TRBJ1-6, with D perhaps TRBD1 (6 bases). V shed 10 bases and J shed 10 bases, with 17 bases lying between them. This CDR3 has 13 residues. The germline V gene encodes CDR1 MNHEY and CDR2 SVGAGI. The CDR3 DNA sequence: TGTGCCACCAGACAGGTGATAGGCTCACCCCTCCACTTT. It specifies CATRQVIGSPLHF.

Concerning this clone itself: The CDR3 carries no conserved terminal phenylalanine or tryptophan, so it likely arises from a read error. No DNA is shown, since the ends of the CDR3 on it are uncertain; the CDR3 is the one TCRdb lists. J is TRBJ1-1 and V is TRBV25-1; the D call TRBD1 from the table was never checked on the DNA. The CDR3 adds up to 12 amino acids, both ends counted. Germline CDR1 reads MGHDK; CDR2 reads SYGVNS. The CDR3 reads CASSEEQDTQGK.